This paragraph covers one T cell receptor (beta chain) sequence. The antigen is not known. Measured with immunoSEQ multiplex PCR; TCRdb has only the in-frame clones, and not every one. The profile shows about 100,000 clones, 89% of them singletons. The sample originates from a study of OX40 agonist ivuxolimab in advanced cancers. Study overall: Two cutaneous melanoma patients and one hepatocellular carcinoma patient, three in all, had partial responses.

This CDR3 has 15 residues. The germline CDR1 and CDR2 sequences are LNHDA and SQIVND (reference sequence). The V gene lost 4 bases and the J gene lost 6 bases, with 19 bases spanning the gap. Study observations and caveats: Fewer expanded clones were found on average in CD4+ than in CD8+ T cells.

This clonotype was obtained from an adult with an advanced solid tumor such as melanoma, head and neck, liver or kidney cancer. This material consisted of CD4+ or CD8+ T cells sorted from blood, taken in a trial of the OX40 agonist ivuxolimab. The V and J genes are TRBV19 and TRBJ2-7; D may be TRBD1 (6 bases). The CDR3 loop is CASSNPGAKRGEQYF. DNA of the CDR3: TGTGCCAGTAGTAACCCAGGGGCCAAGAGGGGCGAGCAGTACTTC.